The subject of this entry is one T cell receptor beta chain. What it binds is not known. The data belong to a study of T cells in Graves' hyperthyroidism and ophthalmopathy. This CDR3 comprises 15 residues. The V gene end was trimmed by 7 bases and the J gene end by 6 bases; junction bases not matched to a gene: 16. The germline V gene has CDR1 GTSNPN and CDR2 SVGIG (reference sequence). Findings of the study overall: For ophthalmopathy, model prediction preceded onset by a median around six months.

RNA transcripts were the template for amplifying TCR beta CDR3 regions. Primed by the HTBI set, a first-round RT-PCR was run on the TCR CDR3. TCRdb independently ran MiXCR on the multiplex PCR reads; one entry per CDR3 protein. The sample has hundreds of thousands of distinct CDR3 sequences; 20% to 25% are singletons. The genes are TRBV30 and TRBJ2-5; TRBD1 matches at 8 bases. The source is a young man with Graves' ophthalmopathy. Sample: blood. The CDR3 region is CAFQPGQGLWKTQYF. CDR3 sequence (DNA): TGTGCCTTTCAGCCAGGACAGGGCCTCTGGAAGACCCAGTACTTC.